These T cell receptor beta chains were read from a single sample in a study of blood T cell repertoires in COVID-19. The repertoire was sequenced with immunoSEQ multiplex PCR; TCRdb's copy has only in-frame clones and lacks some. The table shows 270,000 or so clones, with around nine tenths occurring only once. Sequenced: PBMCs or T cells enriched from blood (not recorded which). The receptors were gathered from a woman between 18 and 29 years old who had recovered from COVID-19. CDR3s leave out the opening cysteine and the closing phenylalanine or tryptophan.

j_call v_call cdr3_aa
TRBJ1-1 TRBV21-1 ASSGLDTKCAEAF
TRBJ1-5 TRBV30 AWTGGFNQPQH
TRBJ2-7 TRBV7-9 ASSPAGLSYEQY
TRBJ1-2 TRBV25-1 ASSAGWGRPYGYT
TRBJ1-1 TRBV19 ASSFATNTEAF
TRBJ1-1 TRBV4-3 ASSRGDRDGTEAF
TRBJ1-5 TRBV19 ASSIRARAVGQPQH
TRBJ1-2 TRBV3-1/TRBV3-2 ASSHLTGGGGYT
TRBJ2-1 TRBV19 ASSLEGLADNEQF
TRBJ1-6 TRBV2 ASSESGKGSPLH
TRBJ2-2 TRBV7-2 ASSLRDTRKDGELF
TRBJ2-7 TRBV2 ASSIDRLGSYEQY
TRBJ1-3 TRBV19 ASSPIRGNSGNTIY
TRBJ1-2 TRBV4-1 ASSQVGGLGNGYT
TRBJ2-1 TRBV6-2/TRBV6-3 ASSYGATSLNYNEQF
TRBJ2-7 TRBV6-6 ASSYRDRGISEQY
TRBJ2-3 TRBV5-6 ASSSGDTQY
TRBJ2-7 TRBV5-1 ASSLGDSAYH
TRBJ1-6 TRBV4-3 ASSQDLGSNSPLH
TRBJ2-7 TRBV5-1 ASKAGTYEQY
TRBJ2-7 TRBV14 ASSQGGQGPPYEQY
TRBJ2-2 TRBV19 ASSWTAGELF
TRBJ1-5 TRBV7-2 ASSDGQVNQPQH
TRBJ2-2 TRBV27 ASSRQIAGGLTGELF
TRBJ2-7 TRBV28 ASSLPSYRSSYEQY
TRBJ2-3 TRBV11-3 ASSLGGGGTDTQY
TRBJ1-2 TRBV27 ASSPLTQGDGYT
TRBJ1-5 TRBV28 ASSLAGGSNQPQH
TRBJ2-1 TRBV28 ASSHNREMGYNEQF
TRBJ1-1 TRBV19 ASSRGGDRSVNTEAF
TRBJ1-6 TRBV6-5 ASSSGQNGSPLH